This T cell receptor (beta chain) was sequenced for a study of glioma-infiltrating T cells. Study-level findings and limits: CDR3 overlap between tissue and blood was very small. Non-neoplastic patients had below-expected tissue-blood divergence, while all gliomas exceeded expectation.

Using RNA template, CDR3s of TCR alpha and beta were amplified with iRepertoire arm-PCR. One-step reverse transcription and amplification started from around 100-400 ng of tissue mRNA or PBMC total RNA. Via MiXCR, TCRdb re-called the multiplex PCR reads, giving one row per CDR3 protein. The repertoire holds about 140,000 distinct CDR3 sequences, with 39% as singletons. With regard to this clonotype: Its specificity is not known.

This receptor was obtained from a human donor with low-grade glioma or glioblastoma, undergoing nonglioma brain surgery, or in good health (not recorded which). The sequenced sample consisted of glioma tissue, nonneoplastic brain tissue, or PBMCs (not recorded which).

The CDR3 nucleotides are TGTGCCAGCAGTTTTACACGGGCCACCGGGGAGCTGTTTTTT. Its translation is CASSFTRATGELFF. The V call is TRBV6-1, the J call TRBJ2-2; no clear D. CDR3 length equals 14 residues. Germline CDR1 is MNHNS and CDR2 is SASEGT. The germline V and J ends were trimmed by 5 bases and 4 bases, with 11 bases remaining between them.